This T cell receptor beta chain is drawn from a study of T cell responses to AZD1222 COVID-19 vaccine. Findings and caveats of the study: Donors skewed white British and female; clonal diversity was possibly underestimated.

Profiled with immunoSEQ multiplex PCR; TCRdb holds only in-frame clones, not every one. The top ten hold less than 3.5% of the sample, which has roughly 100,000 clones, around nine tenths seen once. Points on this clone: Its antigen remains unidentified.

CDR3 length equals 17 residues. V was clipped by 4 bases and J by 0 bases, with 17 bases between them. The V gene's germline CDR1 is SGHKS and CDR2 YYEKEE (reference sequence). The starting material was peripheral blood, obtained on day 0 of AZD1222 vaccination. The gene calls are TRBV5-5 and TRBJ1-5; D remains unclear. The clonotype originates from an adult in good health. The CDR3 loop is CASSPIPGKNSNQPQHF. CDR3 coding DNA: TGTGCCAGCAGCCCGATTCCGGGGAAGAATAGCAATCAGCCCCAGCATTTT.